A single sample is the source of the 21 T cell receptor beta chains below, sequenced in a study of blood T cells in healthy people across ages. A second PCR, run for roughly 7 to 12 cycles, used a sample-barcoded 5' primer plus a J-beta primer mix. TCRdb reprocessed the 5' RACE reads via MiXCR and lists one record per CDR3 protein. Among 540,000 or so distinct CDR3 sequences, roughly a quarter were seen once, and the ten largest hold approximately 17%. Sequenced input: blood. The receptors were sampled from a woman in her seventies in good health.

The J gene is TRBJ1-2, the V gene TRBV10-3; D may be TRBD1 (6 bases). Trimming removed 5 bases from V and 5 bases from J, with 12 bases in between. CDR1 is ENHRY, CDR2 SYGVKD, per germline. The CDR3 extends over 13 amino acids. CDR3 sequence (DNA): TGTGCCATCAGTTACTCCGGGACATATGGCTACACCTTC. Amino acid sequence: CAISYSGTYGYTF.

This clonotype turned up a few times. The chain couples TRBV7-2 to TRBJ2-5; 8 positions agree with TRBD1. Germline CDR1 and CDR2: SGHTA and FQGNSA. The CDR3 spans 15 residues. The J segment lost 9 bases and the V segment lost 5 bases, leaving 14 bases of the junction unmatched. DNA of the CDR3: TGTGCCAGCAGCGCGGCCTCTGGACAGGGATCGGCCCAGTACTTC. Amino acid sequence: CASSAASGQGSAQYF.

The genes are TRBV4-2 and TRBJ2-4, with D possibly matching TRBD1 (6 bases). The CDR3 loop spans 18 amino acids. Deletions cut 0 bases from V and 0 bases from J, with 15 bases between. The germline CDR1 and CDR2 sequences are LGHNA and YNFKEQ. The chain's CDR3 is CASSQDWGLSQAKNIQYF. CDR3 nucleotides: TGTGCCAGCAGCCAAGATTGGGGGCTCTCCCAAGCCAAAAACATTCAGTACTTC.

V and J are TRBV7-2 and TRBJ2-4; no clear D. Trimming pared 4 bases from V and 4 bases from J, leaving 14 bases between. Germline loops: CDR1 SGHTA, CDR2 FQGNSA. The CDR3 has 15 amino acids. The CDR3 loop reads CASSYRAQEKNIQYF. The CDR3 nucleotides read TGTGCCAGCAGCTACCGGGCCCAGGAGAAAAACATTCAGTACTTC.

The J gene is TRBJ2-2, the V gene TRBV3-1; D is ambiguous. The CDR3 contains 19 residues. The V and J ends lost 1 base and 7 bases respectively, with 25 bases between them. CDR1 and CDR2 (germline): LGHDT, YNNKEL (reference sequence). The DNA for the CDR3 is TGTGCCAGCAGCCAAGTCCCCAAAGTCATTCCATACGGGCTCGGGGAGCTGTTTTTT. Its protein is CASSQVPKVIPYGLGELFF.

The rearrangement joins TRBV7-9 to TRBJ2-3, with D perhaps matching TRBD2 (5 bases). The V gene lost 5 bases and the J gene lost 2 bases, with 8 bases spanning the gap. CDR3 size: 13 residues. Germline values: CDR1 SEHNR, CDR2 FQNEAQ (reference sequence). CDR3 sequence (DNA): TGTGCCAGCAGCCCGGGGAACACAGATACGCAGTATTTT. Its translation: CASSPGNTDTQYF.

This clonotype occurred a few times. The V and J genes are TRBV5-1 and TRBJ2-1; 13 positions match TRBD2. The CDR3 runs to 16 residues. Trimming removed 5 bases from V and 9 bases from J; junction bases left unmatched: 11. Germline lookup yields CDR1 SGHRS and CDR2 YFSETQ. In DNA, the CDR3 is TGCGCCAGCAGACCTCCGGGACTAGCGGGGAAAGGTGAGCAGTTCTTC. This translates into CASRPPGLAGKGEQFF.

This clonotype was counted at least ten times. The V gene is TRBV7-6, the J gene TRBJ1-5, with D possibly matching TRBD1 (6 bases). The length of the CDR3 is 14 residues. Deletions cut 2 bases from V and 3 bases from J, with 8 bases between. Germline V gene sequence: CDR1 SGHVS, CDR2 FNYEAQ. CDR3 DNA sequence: TGTGCCAGCAGCTTACAGGGGATCAATCAGCCCCAGCATTTT. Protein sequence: CASSLQGINQPQHF.

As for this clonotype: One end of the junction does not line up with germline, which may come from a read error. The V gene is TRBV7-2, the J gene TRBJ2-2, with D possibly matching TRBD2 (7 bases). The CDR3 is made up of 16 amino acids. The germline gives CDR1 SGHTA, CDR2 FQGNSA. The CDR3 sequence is CACSLTGRGNTGELFF. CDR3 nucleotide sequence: TGTGCCTGCAGCCTAACAGGGAGGGGAAACACCGGGGAGCTGTTTTTT.

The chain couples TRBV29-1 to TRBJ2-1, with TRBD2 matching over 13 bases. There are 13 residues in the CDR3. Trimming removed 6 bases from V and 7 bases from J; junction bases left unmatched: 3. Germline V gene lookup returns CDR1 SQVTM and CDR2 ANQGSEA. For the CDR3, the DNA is TGCAGCGTACGGACTAGCGGGGGAAATGAGCAGTTCTTC. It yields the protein CSVRTSGGNEQFF.

The DNA of the CDR3 is TGCGCCAGCAGCTTGGAGGTCAACGTTAATGAAAAACTGTTTTTT. Encoded protein: CASSLEVNVNEKLFF. The chain employs TRBV5-1 and TRBJ1-4; no firm D call. Germline loops: CDR1 SGHRS, CDR2 YFSETQ. V was cut by 0 bases and J by 4 bases, with 10 bases left in between. The CDR3 sequence is 15 residues long.

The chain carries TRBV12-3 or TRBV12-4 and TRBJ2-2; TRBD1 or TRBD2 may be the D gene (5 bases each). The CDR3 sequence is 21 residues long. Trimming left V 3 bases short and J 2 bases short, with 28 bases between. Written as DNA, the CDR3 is TGTGCCAGCAGTTTTCACTACGTCGAGGTGGAGGACAAAGGAAACACCGGGGAGCTGTTTTTT. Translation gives CASSFHYVEVEDKGNTGELFF.

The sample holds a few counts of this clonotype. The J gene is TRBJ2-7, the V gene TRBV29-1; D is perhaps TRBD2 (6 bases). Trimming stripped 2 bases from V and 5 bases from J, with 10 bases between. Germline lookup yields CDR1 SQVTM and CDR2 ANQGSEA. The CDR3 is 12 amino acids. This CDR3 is CSVERLANEQYF. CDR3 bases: TGCAGCGTTGAAAGGCTAGCGAACGAGCAGTACTTC.

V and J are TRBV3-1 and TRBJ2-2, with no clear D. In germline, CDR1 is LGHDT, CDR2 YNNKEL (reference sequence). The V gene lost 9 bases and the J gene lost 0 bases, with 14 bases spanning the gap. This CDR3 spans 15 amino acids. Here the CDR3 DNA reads TGTGCCAGTGGACGCCCGCTTTCGAACACCGGGGAGCTGTTTTTT. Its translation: CASGRPLSNTGELFF.

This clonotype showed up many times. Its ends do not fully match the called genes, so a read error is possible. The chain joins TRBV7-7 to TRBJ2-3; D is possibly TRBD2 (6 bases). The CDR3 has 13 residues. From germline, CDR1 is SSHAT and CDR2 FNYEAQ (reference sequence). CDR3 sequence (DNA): TGTGCTAGCAGCCGCGATAGCGGAGATACGCAGTATTTT. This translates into CASSRDSGDTQYF.

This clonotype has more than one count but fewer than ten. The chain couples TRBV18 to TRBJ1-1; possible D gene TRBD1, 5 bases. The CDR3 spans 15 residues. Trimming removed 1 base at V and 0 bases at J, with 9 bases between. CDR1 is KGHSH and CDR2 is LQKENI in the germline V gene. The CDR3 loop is CASSPRVGVNTEAFF. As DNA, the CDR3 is TGTGCCAGCTCACCACGAGTAGGGGTGAACACTGAAGCTTTCTTT. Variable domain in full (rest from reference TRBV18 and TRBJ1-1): NAGVMQNPRHLVRRRGQEARLRCSPMKGHSHVYWYRQLPEEGLKFMVYLQKENIIDESGMPKERFSAEFPKEGPSILRIQQVVRGDSAAYFCASSPRVGVNTEAFFGQGTRLTVV.

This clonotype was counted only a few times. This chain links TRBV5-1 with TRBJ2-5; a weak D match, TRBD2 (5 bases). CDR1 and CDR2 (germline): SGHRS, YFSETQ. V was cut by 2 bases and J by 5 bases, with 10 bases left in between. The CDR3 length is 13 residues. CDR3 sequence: CASSFGPGETQYF. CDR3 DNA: TGCGCCAGCAGCTTCGGACCGGGGGAGACCCAGTACTTC.

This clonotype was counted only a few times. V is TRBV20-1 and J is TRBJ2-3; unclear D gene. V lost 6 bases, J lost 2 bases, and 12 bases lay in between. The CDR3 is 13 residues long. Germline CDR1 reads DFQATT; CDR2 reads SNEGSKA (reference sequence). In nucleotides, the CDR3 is TGCAGTGCAAACAGCCAGTTCACAGATACGCAGTATTTT. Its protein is CSANSQFTDTQYF.

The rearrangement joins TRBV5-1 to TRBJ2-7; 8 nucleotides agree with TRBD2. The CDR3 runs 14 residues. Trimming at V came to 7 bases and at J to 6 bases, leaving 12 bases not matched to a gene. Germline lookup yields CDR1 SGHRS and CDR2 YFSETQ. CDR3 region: CASLPGTSSSEQYF. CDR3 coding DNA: TGCGCCAGCCTTCCCGGGACTAGTTCGAGCGAGCAGTACTTC. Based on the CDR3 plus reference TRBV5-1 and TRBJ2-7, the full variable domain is KAGVTQTPRYLIKTRGQQVTLSCSPISGHRSVSWYQQTPGQGLQFLFEYFSETQRNKGNFPGRFSGRQFSNSRSEMNVSTLELGDSALYLCASLPGTSSSEQYFGPGTRLTVT.

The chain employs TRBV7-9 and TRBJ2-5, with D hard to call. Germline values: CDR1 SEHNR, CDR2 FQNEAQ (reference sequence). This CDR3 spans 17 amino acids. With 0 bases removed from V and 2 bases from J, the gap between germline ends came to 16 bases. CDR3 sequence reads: CASSLAYPWGTQETQYF. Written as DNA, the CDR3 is TGTGCCAGCAGCTTAGCGTACCCTTGGGGAACTCAAGAGACCCAGTACTTC.

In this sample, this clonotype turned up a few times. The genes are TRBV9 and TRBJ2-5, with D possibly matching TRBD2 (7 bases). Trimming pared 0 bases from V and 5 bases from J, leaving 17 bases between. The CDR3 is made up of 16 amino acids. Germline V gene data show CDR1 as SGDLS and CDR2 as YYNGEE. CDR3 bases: TGTGCCAGCAGCGTAGCTGAGGGGGGGCCTAGGGAGACCCAGTACTTC. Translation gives CASSVAEGGPRETQYF.